This TCR beta chain was obtained from a study of kidney transplant recipient with SARS-CoV-2 infection. In this sample, this clonotype turned up many times. The CDR3 contains 17 residues. From germline, CDR1 is LGHDT and CDR2 YNNKEL (reference sequence). Trimming left V 4 bases short and J 5 bases short, with 23 bases between. TCRdb re-analysed the reads in MiXCR, keeping a single row per CDR3 protein. The sample lists roughly 230,000 distinct CDR3 sequences, around 28% occurring once. Material: a blood sample, obtained at baseline and around day 120 from a kidney transplant recipient. The clonotype comes from a male patient aged 25-45 years who had COVID-19 and was a kidney transplant recipient. The graft donor may have given rise to some T cells. This chain joins TRBV3-1 and TRBJ2-5; D gene uncertain. CDR3 nucleotide sequence: TGTGCCAGCAGCCCCGATCTTCCCATTTCTTTCTCTGAGACCCAGTACTTC. Residues: CASSPDLPISFSETQYF.